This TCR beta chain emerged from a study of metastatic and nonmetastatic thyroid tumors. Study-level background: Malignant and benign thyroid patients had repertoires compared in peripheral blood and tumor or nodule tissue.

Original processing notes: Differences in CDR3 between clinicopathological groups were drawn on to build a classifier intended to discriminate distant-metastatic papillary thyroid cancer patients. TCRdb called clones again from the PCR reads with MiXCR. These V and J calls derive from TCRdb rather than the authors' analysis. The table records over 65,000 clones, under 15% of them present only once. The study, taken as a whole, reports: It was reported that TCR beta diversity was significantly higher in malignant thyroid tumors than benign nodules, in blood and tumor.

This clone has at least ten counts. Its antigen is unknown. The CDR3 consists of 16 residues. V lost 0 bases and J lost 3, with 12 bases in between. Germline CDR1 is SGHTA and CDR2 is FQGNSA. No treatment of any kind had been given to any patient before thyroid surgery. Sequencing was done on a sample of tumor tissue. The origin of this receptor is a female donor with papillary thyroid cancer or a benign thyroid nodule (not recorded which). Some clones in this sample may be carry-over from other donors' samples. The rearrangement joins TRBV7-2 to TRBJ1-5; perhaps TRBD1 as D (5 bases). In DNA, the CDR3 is TGTGCCAGCAGCTTAGCTTCGGGACGGATCAATCAGCCCCAGCATTTT. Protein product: CASSLASGRINQPQHF.